This section outlines one T cell receptor beta chain sequence together with its context. These data come from a study of blood T cell repertoires in COVID-19. Whole-study context: Samples of COVID-19 (acute and convalescent) were obtained from the United States, Italy and Spain. T cells, B-cell-depleted T cells, or PBMCs supplied cDNA or gDNA.

Under the authors' procedure: Amplification of reference gene primers was used by the study to estimate nucleated cell counts. The assay was immunoSEQ multiplex PCR, and TCRdb's table has in-frame clones only and misses some. The DNA was the basis for D and trimming; V, J and clone size are from that table. The sample yields more than 85,000 clones, about 90% seen once. The V and J ends lost 2 bases and 6 bases, in that order; junction bases with no gene match: 7. In germline, CDR1 is SGHTA, CDR2 FQGTGA. The CDR3 consists of 15 residues. The source is a human donor in a cohort sampled during active COVID-19. The V and J genes are TRBV7-3 and TRBJ2-1; 7 bases agree with TRBD2. The sample was peripheral blood. CDR3 DNA: TGTGCCAGCAGCTTATTGGCGGGGGTTCCCAATGAGCAGTTCTTC. Translated: CASSLLAGVPNEQFF.